This entry lists 7 T cell receptor beta chains sequenced from one sample in a study of blood T cell repertoires in COVID-19. Clones were sequenced by immunoSEQ multiplex PCR, and TCRdb holds only the in-frame ones, with some missing. The sample shows approximately 290,000 clones, approximately 83% of them seen only once. The material sequenced was peripheral blood. These receptors came from a person aged 70 to 85 with COVID-19, enrolled during active disease.

This clone showed up just once. The chain employs TRBV30 and TRBJ1-3; 8 bases map to TRBD1. J was trimmed by 2 bases and V by 4 bases; bases with no gene match: 1. Germline V lookup: CDR1 GTSNPN, CDR2 SVGIG (reference sequence). CDR3 length: 13 amino acids. DNA of the CDR3: TGTGCCTGGACAGGGGGCCCTGGAAACACCATATATTTT. This sequence encodes CAWTGGPGNTIYF.

This clone was seen a single time. This chain uses TRBV27 with TRBJ1-5; D gene ambiguous. Trimming cost V 6 bases and J 0 bases, with 12 bases left between them. This CDR3 comprises 15 residues. Looked up from germline, CDR1 is MNHEY and CDR2 is SMNVEV (reference sequence). CDR3 in amino acids: CASSLRSTSNQPQHF. The CDR3 nucleotides read TGTGCCAGCAGCCTACGGAGCACTAGCAATCAGCCCCAGCATTTT.

This clone was recorded only once. The chain's CDR3 is CASSERTSASYNEQFF. The CDR3 region has the DNA TGTGCCAGCAGCGAAAGGACTAGCGCGTCCTACAATGAGCAGTTCTTC. The J gene is TRBJ2-1, the V gene TRBV7-9, with 9 bases matching TRBD2. Unmatched junction bases numbered 6, after V lost 5 bases and J lost 1 base. The germline V gene has CDR1 SEHNR and CDR2 FQNEAQ (reference sequence). CDR3 length: 16 amino acids.

The V call is TRBV5-1, the J call TRBJ1-2, with TRBD1 matching over 9 bases. Germline CDR1 and CDR2: SGHRS and YFSETQ. There are 16 residues in the CDR3. Trimming at V came to 4 bases and at J to 0 bases, leaving 7 bases not matched to a gene. The CDR3 loop reads CASSPGQGVSNYGYTF. In DNA form, the CDR3 reads TGCGCCAGCAGCCCGGGACAGGGAGTTTCTAACTATGGCTACACCTTC.

DNA of the CDR3: TGCGCCAGCACCCCTTCCGGCTCTGGAAACACCATATATTTT. It encodes CASTPSGSGNTIYF. This chain uses TRBV5-1 with TRBJ1-3; D uncertain. The CDR3 is made up of 14 amino acids. Per germline, CDR1 SGHRS and CDR2 YFSETQ. Trimming took 6 bases from V and 0 from J, leaving 10 bases between them. Full variable domain (missing parts from reference TRBV5-1 and TRBJ1-3): KAGVTQTPRYLIKTRGQQVTLSCSPISGHRSVSWYQQTPGQGLQFLFEYFSETQRNKGNFPGRFSGRQFSNSRSEMNVSTLELGDSALYLCASTPSGSGNTIYFGEGSWLTVV.

The rearrangement joins TRBV28 to TRBJ1-5; possible D gene TRBD1, 5 bases. V was cut by 3 bases and J by 7 bases, with 13 bases left in between. Germline assignment: CDR1 MDHEN and CDR2 SYDVKM. The CDR3 length is 14 residues. This CDR3 reads CASSFARVGQPQHF. The CDR3 nucleotides are TGTGCCAGCAGTTTCGCCAGGGTCGGCCAGCCCCAGCATTTT. Full variable domain (outside the CDR3, taken from reference TRBV28 and TRBJ1-5): DVKVTQSSRYLVKRTGEKVFLECVQDMDHENMFWYRQDPGLGLRLIYFSYDVKMKEKGDIPEGYSVSREKKERFSLILESASTNQTSMYLCASSFARVGQPQHFGDGTRLSIL.

This clone was recorded a few times. The chain combines TRBV12-3 or TRBV12-4 with TRBJ2-5; D is ambiguous. Trimming stripped 3 bases from V and 5 bases from J, with 7 bases between. This CDR3 region has 12 residues. Here the CDR3 reads CASSFSFETQYF. CDR3 DNA sequence: TGTGCCAGCAGTTTTTCCTTCGAGACCCAGTACTTC.